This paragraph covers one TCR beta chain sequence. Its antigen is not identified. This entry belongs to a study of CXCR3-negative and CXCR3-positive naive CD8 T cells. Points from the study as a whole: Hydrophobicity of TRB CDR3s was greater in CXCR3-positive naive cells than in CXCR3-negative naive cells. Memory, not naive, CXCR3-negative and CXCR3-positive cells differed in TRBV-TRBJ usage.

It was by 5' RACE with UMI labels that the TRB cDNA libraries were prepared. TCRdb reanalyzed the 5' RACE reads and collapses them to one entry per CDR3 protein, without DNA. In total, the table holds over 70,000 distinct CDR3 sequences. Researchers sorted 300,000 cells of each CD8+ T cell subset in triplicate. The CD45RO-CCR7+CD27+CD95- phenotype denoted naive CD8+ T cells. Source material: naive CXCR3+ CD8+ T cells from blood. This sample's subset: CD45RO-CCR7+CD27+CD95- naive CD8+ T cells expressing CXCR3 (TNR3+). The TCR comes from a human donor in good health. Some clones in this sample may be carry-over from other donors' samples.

CDR3 residues: CASSQERLADTQYF. The V gene is TRBV4-1, the J gene TRBJ2-3; TCRdb's D gene call, TRBD2, goes unchecked for lack of DNA. Germline V CDR1 and CDR2: MGHRA, YSYEKL. The CDR3 is 14 amino acids.